This entry describes one T cell receptor beta chain. Germline is not matched at one junction end, which may reflect a read error. TCRdb's copy holds only in-frame clones and misses some; the assay was immunoSEQ multiplex PCR. In the table there are approximately 97,000 clones, more than 70% of which are singletons. Germline V CDR1 and CDR2: SSHAT, FNYEAQ (reference sequence). CDR3 length equals 21 residues. The sample belongs to a study of T cell responses to AZD1222 COVID-19 vaccine. This rearrangement joins TRBV7-7 to TRBJ1-5; TRBD1 aligns across 7 bases. Sequencing used peripheral blood, obtained on day 0 of AZD1222 vaccination. This TCR came from an adult in good health. The CDR3 nucleotides are TGTGCTAGCAGTTTAGTAAAAGGAGTCACTCAACAGGGGCAGGGCAATCAGCCCCAGCATTTT. It is translated as CASSLVKGVTQQGQGNQPQHF.